Detailed here is one T cell receptor (beta chain). The antigen is not known. The data originate from a study of T cell responses to AZD1222 COVID-19 vaccine. Study overall: Timing groups of about 4 and about 12 weeks for second doses were pooled. Study-level points and caveats: The donors showed a predominance of white British ancestry and of females, with possible underestimation of clonal diversity. At baseline, just a handful of AZD1222 recipients tested seropositive. In all cases, repertoires were sampled only after the peak T cell response.

Germline loops: CDR1 LNHNV, CDR2 YYDKDF (reference sequence). Trimming removed 5 bases at V and 0 bases at J, with 13 bases between. The CDR3 sequence is 16 residues long. Repertoires were generated with immunoSEQ multiplex PCR, while TCRdb's copy carries only in-frame clones and drops some. The sample shows 130,000 to 150,000 clones, about nine tenths of them seen only once. Material: peripheral blood, obtained on day 0 of AZD1222 vaccination. The clonotype was recovered from an adult in good health. The V gene is TRBV15, the J gene TRBJ2-2; no reliable D call. DNA of the CDR3: TGTGCCACCAGCTTCTCTTTTCGGGCGAACACCGGGGAGCTGTTTTTT. Encoded protein: CATSFSFRANTGELFF.